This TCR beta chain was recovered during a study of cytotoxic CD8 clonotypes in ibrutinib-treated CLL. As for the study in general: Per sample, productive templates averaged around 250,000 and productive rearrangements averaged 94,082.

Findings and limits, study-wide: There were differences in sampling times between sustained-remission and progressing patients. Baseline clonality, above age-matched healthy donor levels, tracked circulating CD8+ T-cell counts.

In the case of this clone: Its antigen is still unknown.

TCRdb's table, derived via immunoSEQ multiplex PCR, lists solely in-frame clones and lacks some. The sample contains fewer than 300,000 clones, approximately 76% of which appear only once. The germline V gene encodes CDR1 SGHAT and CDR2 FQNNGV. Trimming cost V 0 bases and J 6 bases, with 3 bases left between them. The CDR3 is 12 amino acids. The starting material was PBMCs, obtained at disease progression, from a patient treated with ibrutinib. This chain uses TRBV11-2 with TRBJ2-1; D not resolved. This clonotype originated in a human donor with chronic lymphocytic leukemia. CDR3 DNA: TGTGCCAGCAGCTTAGACAGCAATGAGCAGTTCTTC. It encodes CASSLDSNEQFF.